The 7 T cell receptor beta chains below all came from one sample that was sequenced in a study of cytomegalovirus exposure and HLA in healthy donors. With 60 Vbeta and 13 Jbeta primers, the PCR was carried out. Repertoires were generated with immunoSEQ multiplex PCR, while TCRdb's copy carries only in-frame clones and drops some. The table lists about 96,000 clones, 64% of them singletons. Sequenced material: PBMCs. These receptors were collected from a man between 60 and 75 years old in good health and CMV-seronegative.

The chain combines TRBV6-1 with TRBJ1-1; D gene ambiguous. CDR3 length: 13 amino acids. Germline-derived CDR1 and CDR2 are MNHNS and SASEGT. The germline V and J ends were trimmed by 6 bases and 6 bases, with 14 bases remaining between them. CDR3 loop: CASRLERSSEAFF. The CDR3 coding sequence is TGTGCCAGCAGACTGGAACGTAGCTCTGAAGCTTTCTTT.

The CDR3 protein is CASSSSEGSYEQYF. CDR3 nucleotides: TGTGCCAGCAGCTCCAGTGAGGGATCCTACGAGCAGTACTTC. The chain employs TRBV5-5 and TRBJ2-7, with a possible D match to TRBD2 (5 bases). This CDR3 region has 14 residues. Germline CDR1 and CDR2: SGHKS and YYEKEE (reference sequence). The V gene lost 3 bases and the J gene lost 1 base, with 11 bases spanning the gap.

The gene calls are TRBV5-1 and TRBJ2-1; 10 nucleotides agree with TRBD2. Losses at the gene ends were 0 bases for V and 0 bases for J; bases not matched to a gene: 6. CDR1 is SGHRS and CDR2 is YFSETQ in the germline V gene. This CDR3 contains 18 residues. This chain's CDR3 is CASSLALAGVSSYNEQFF. In nucleotides, the CDR3 is TGCGCCAGCAGCTTGGCTCTAGCGGGGGTCAGCTCCTACAATGAGCAGTTCTTC.

This CDR3 is CASSRQAYYEQYF. In DNA, the CDR3 is TGTGCCAGCAGTCGACAGGCTTACTACGAGCAGTACTTC. The genes are TRBV6-5 and TRBJ2-7; tentatively, D is TRBD1 (6 bases). The germline gives CDR1 MNHEY, CDR2 SVGAGI. V dropped 5 bases and J dropped 3 bases, with 11 bases sitting between them. The CDR3 covers 13 residues.

This clone was counted only a few times. V gene TRBV27 combines with J gene TRBJ2-3; tentative D call: TRBD1 (6 bases). Trimming removed 5 bases at V and 2 bases at J, with 8 bases between. CDR3 length: 13 residues. Per the germline V gene, CDR1 is MNHEY and CDR2 is SMNVEV (reference sequence). The CDR3: CASSGQNTDTQYF. The CDR3 DNA reads as TGTGCCAGCAGTGGACAGAACACAGATACGCAGTATTTT.

This clone was seen a handful of times. The chain has TRBV2 and TRBJ1-1; TRBD1 aligns across 7 bases. CDR3 length equals 14 residues. Germline lookup yields CDR1 SNHLY and CDR2 FYNNEI. V dropped 6 bases and J dropped 3; count of bases not matched to a gene: 7. Here the CDR3 reads CASSGSGGDTEAFF. The CDR3 coding sequence is TGTGCCAGCAGCGGGTCAGGGGGAGACACTGAAGCTTTCTTT.

The chain combines TRBV27 with TRBJ1-2, with 7 bases aligning to TRBD1. With 6 bases clipped from V and 4 bases from J, the junction kept 11 bases outside the gene matches. CDR1 MNHEY and CDR2 SMNVEV come from the germline V gene (reference sequence). This CDR3 region has 15 residues. CDR3 region: CASRTTGTVPYGYTF. The CDR3 DNA sequence: TGTGCCAGCAGAACCACCGGGACAGTCCCCTATGGCTACACCTTC.